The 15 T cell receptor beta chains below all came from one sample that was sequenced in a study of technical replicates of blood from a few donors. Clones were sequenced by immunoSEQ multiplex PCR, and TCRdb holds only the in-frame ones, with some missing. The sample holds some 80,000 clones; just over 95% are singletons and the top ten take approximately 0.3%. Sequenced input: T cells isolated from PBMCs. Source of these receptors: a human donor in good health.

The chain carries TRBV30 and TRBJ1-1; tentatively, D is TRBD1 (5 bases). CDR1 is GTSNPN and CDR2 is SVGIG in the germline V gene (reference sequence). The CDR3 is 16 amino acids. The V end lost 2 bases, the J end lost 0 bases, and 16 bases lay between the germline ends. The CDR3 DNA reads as TGTGCCTGGAGTTGGTTTCGGGGGGGAATGAACACTGAAGCTTTCTTT. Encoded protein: CAWSWFRGGMNTEAFF.

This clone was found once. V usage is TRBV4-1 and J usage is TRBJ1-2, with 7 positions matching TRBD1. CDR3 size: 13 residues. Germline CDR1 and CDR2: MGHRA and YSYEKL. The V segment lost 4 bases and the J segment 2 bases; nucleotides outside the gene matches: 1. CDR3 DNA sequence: TGCGCCAGCAGCCCACAGGGGAACTATGGCTACACCTTC. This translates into CASSPQGNYGYTF.

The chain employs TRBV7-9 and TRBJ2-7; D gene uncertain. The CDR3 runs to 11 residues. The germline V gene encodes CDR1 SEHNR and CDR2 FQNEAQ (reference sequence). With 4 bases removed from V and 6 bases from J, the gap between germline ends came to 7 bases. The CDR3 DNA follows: TGTGCCAGCAGCTACGGTGCCGAGCAGTACTTC. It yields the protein CASSYGAEQYF.

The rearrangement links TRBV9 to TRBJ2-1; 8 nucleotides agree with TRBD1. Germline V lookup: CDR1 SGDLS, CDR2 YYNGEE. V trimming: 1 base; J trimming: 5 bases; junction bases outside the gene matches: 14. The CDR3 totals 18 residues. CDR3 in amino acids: CASSVQVTRGRRDNEQFF. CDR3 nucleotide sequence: TGTGCCAGCAGCGTACAAGTGACCAGGGGGCGGAGAGACAATGAGCAGTTCTTC. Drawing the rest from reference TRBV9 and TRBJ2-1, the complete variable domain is DSGVTQTPKHLITATGQRVTLRCSPRSGDLSVYWYQQSLDQGLQFLIQYYNGEERAKGNILERFSAQQFPDLHSELNLSSLELGDSALYFCASSVQVTRGRRDNEQFFGPGTRLTVL.

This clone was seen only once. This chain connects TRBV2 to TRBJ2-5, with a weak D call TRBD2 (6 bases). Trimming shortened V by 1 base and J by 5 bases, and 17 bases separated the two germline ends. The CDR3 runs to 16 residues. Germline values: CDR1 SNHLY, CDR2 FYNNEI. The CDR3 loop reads CASSEEFVGGGETQYF. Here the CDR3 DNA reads TGTGCCAGCAGTGAAGAATTCGTCGGTGGAGGGGAGACCCAGTACTTC.

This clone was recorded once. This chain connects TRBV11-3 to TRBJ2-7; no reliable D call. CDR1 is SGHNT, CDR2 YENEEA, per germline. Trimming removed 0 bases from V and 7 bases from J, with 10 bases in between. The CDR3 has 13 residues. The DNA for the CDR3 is TGTGCCAGCAGCTTAGATCAGCCTAGTGAGCAGTACTTC. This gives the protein CASSLDQPSEQYF.

CDR3 bases: TGCAGCGTTGTGGGGACAGGGCTCGACACTGAAGCTTTCTTT. This encodes CSVVGTGLDTEAFF. The chain links TRBV29-1 to TRBJ1-1; 9 bases line up with TRBD1. V lost 4 bases and J lost 3; bases outside the gene matches: 6. The CDR3 length is 14 residues. The germline gives CDR1 SQVTM, CDR2 ANQGSEA. The complete variable domain, with remaining parts taken from reference TRBV29-1 and TRBJ1-1, reads SAVISQKPSRDICQRGTSLTIQCQVDSQVTMMFWYRQQPGQSLTLIATANQGSEATYESGFVIDKFPISRPNLTFSTLTVSNMSPEDSSIYLCSVVGTGLDTEAFFGQGTRLTVV.

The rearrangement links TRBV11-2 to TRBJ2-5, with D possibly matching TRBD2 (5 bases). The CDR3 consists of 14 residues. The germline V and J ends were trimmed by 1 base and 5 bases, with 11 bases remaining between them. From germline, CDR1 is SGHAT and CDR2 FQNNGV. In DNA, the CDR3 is TGTGCCAGCAGCTTAGGGAGAGGGAGCGAGACCCAGTACTTC. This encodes CASSLGRGSETQYF.

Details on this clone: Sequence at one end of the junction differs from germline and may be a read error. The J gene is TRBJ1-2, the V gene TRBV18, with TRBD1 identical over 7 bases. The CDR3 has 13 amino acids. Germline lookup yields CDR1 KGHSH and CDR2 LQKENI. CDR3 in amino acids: CASSRDGDSQYAF. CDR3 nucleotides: TGTGCCAGCTCACGAGATGGGGACAGCCAATACGCCTTC.

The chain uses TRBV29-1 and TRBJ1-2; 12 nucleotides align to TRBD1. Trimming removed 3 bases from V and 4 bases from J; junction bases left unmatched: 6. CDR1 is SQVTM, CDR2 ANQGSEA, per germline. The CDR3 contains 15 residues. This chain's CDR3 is CSVDLRDRGLYGYTF. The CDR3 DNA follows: TGCAGCGTTGATCTCCGGGACAGGGGGCTCTATGGCTACACCTTC.

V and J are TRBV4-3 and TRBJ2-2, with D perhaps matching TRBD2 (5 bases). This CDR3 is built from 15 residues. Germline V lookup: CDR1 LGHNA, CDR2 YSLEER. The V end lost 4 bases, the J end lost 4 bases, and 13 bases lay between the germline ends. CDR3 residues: CASSPRTAGTGELFF. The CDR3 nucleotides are TGCGCCAGCAGCCCTAGGACGGCGGGCACCGGGGAGCTGTTTTTT.

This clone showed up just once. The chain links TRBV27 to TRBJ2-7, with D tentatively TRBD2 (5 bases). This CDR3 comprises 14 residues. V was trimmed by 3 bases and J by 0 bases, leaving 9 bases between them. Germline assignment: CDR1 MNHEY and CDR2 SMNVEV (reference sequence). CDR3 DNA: TGTGCCAGCAGTTTTCGAGGGAGCTCCTACGAGCAGTACTTC. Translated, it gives CASSFRGSSYEQYF.

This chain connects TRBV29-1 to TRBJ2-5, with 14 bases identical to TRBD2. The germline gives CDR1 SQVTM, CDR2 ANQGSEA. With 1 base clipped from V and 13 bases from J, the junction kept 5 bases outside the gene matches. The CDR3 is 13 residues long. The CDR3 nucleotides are TGCAGCGTTGAAGTCGGACTAGCGGGAGGAAGGTACTTC. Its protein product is CSVEVGLAGGRYF. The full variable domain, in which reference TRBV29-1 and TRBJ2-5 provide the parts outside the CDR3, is SAVISQKPSRDICQRGTSLTIQCQVDSQVTMMFWYRQQPGQSLTLIATANQGSEATYESGFVIDKFPISRPNLTFSTLTVSNMSPEDSSIYLCSVEVGLAGGRYFGPGTRLLVL.

The chain's CDR3 is CASTQGAEGPQHF. The CDR3 nucleotides read TGTGCCAGCACTCAGGGGGCCGAAGGGCCCCAGCATTTT. V is TRBV7-9 and J is TRBJ1-5, with 8 bases fitting TRBD1. CDR3 length: 13 residues. J was trimmed by 9 bases and V by 7 bases; bases with no gene match: 8. Germline CDR1 reads SEHNR; CDR2 reads FQNEAQ (reference sequence).

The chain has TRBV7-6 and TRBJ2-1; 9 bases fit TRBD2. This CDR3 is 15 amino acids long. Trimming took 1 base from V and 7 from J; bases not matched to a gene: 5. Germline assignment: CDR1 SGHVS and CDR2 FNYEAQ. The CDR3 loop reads CASSLVAGAGNEQFF. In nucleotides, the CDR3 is TGTGCCAGCAGCTTAGTAGCGGGAGCGGGGAATGAGCAGTTCTTC.